The 11 T cell receptor beta chains below all came from one sample that was sequenced in a study of control samples from healthy donors and cancer patients. This table comes from immunoSEQ multiplex PCR, and its TCRdb copy is limited to in-frame clones, with some not included. The record lists about 190,000 clones, of which the ten most abundant hold about 2.2%. The sequenced sample consisted of blood. These receptor sequences come from a woman aged 25-40 years in good health.

V and J are TRBV11-2 and TRBJ2-1; D uncertain. Germline-derived CDR1 and CDR2 are SGHAT and FQNNGV. V lost 2 bases, J lost 8 bases, and 13 bases lay in between. The CDR3 runs to 14 residues. Written as DNA, the CDR3 is TGTGCCAGCAGCTTACAGTGGTGGTTCGATGAGCAGTTCTTC. It codes for CASSLQWWFDEQFF.

The chain recombines TRBV3-1 (or the pseudogene TRBV3-2) with TRBJ1-1, with a tentative D call TRBD1 (5 bases). The CDR3 has 13 amino acids. Germline V CDR1 and CDR2: LGHDT, YNNKEL (reference sequence). Trimming cost V 4 bases and J 7 bases, with 13 bases left between them. CDR3 protein: CASSLGRGIEAFF. CDR3 bases: TGTGCCAGCAGCCTGGGTAGGGGCATTGAAGCTTTCTTT.

The chain links TRBV30 to TRBJ1-5, with TRBD1 as a possible D gene (6 bases). Germline lookup yields CDR1 GTSNPN and CDR2 SVGIG (reference sequence). Deletions cut 0 bases from V and 4 bases from J, with 13 bases between. The CDR3 has 15 amino acids. The CDR3 here is CAWSVRLDRNQPQHF. CDR3 DNA sequence: TGTGCCTGGAGTGTAAGACTGGACAGAAATCAGCCCCAGCATTTT.

The rearrangement joins TRBV7-9 to TRBJ1-1, with D maybe TRBD1 (5 bases). The CDR3 consists of 12 residues. Germline assignment: CDR1 SEHNR and CDR2 FQNEAQ (reference sequence). With 5 bases removed from V and 10 bases from J, the gap between germline ends came to 14 bases. The CDR3 loop reads CASSRQLNPAFF. For the CDR3, the DNA is TGTGCCAGCAGCCGACAGTTAAATCCAGCTTTCTTT.

The gene calls are TRBV19 and TRBJ2-2, with a tentative D call TRBD2 (6 bases). The V end lost 2 bases, the J end lost 1 base, and 11 bases lay between the germline ends. The CDR3 runs to 16 residues. Germline V gene data show CDR1 as LNHDA and CDR2 as SQIVND (reference sequence). DNA of the CDR3: TGTGCCAGTAGTATAACCGGGCGGGGGAACACCGGGGAGCTGTTTTTT. It specifies CASSITGRGNTGELFF.

The chain combines TRBV7-2 with TRBJ1-3, with 7 bases identical to TRBD1. This CDR3 comprises 13 residues. The ends lost 1 base at V and 8 bases at J; junction bases unmatched: 2. Germline V gives CDR1 SGHTA, CDR2 FQGNSA. This CDR3 reads CASSLDRGYTIYF. DNA for the CDR3: TGTGCCAGCAGCTTAGACAGGGGATACACCATATATTTT.

The rearrangement links TRBV5-8 to TRBJ2-3; 7 nucleotides align to TRBD2. The CDR3 runs to 15 residues. V lost 7 bases and J lost 3; bases outside the gene matches: 11. Germline V lookup: CDR1 SGHTS, CDR2 YDEGEE. CDR3: CASQNYRGVTDTQYF. CDR3 in DNA: TGTGCCAGCCAAAACTACCGGGGGGTAACAGATACGCAGTATTTT. The variable domain in full, with the rest retrieved from reference TRBV5-8 and TRBJ2-3, is EAGVTQSPTHLIKTRGQQATLRCSPISGHTSVYWYQQALGLGLQFLLWYDEGEERNRGNFPPRFSGRQFPNYSSELNVNALELEDSALYLCASQNYRGVTDTQYFGPGTRLTVL.

V usage is TRBV7-8 and J usage is TRBJ1-1, with a tentative D call TRBD1 (5 bases). Germline V CDR1 and CDR2: SGHVS, FQNEAQ. V shed 2 bases and J shed 0 bases, with 19 bases lying between them. The CDR3 covers 18 residues. This chain's CDR3 is CASSLKAPLRGLNTEAFF. The DNA of the CDR3 is TGTGCCAGCAGCTTAAAGGCGCCCTTAAGGGGACTGAACACTGAAGCTTTCTTT.

The chain combines TRBV7-6 with TRBJ2-5, with D perhaps being TRBD1 or TRBD2 (6 bases each). V was pared by 5 bases and J by 4 bases, with 14 bases between. CDR3 size: 14 residues. The germline V gene has CDR1 SGHVS and CDR2 FNYEAQ. CDR3 nucleotides: TGTGCCAGCAGCCAAGGAGGGGGTCGAGAGACCCAGTACTTC. Residues: CASSQGGGRETQYF.

The J gene is TRBJ1-1, the V gene TRBV5-6, with D unclear. CDR3 length: 14 residues. The germline CDR1 and CDR2 sequences are SGHDT and YYEEEE. V was cut by 0 bases and J by 2 bases, with 8 bases left in between. The CDR3 loop reads CASSLDPRNTEAFF. Written as DNA, the CDR3 is TGTGCCAGCAGCTTGGACCCAAGAAACACTGAAGCTTTCTTT.

This sequence joins TRBV6-1 and TRBJ1-2, with a tentative D call TRBD1 (5 bases). The length of the CDR3 is 13 residues. Germline CDR1 reads MNHNS; CDR2 reads SASEGT. The germline V and J ends were trimmed by 1 base and 7 bases, with 10 bases remaining between them. CDR3 protein: CASSEVTGLGYTF. The CDR3 DNA reads TGTGCCAGCAGTGAAGTTACAGGACTTGGCTACACCTTC.